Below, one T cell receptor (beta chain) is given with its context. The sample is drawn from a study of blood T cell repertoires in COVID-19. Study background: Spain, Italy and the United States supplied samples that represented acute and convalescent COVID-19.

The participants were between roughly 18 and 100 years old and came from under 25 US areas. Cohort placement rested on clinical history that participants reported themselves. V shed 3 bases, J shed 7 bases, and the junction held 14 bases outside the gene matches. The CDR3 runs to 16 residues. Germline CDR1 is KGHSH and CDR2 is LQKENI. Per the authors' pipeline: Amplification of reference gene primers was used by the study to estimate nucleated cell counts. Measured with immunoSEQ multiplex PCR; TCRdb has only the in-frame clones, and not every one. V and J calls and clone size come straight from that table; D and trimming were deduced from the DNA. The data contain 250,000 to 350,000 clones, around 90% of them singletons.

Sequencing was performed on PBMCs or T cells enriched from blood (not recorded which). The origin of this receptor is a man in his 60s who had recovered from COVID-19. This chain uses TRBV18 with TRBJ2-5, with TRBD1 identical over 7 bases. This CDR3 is CASSPLTGRGEVTQYF. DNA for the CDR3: TGTGCCAGCTCACCCCTGACAGGGAGAGGGGAAGTGACCCAGTACTTC.